This passage covers 7 T cell receptor beta chains from one sample sequenced in a study of response to subunit inactivated influenza vaccine. TCRdb used MiXCR to reprocess the RT-PCR reads, holding one entry per CDR3 protein. The table includes over 450,000 distinct CDR3 sequences, under 15% detected once. The starting material was PBMCs from blood, obtained roughly 46 days after vaccination. These receptors came from a man in his fifties who received an inactivated influenza vaccine.

In the case of this clonotype: Given a much more abundant clone one base away, this may be a read error. The J gene is TRBJ2-3, the V gene TRBV11-2; 11 positions agree with TRBD1. The length of the CDR3 is 18 residues. Germline values: CDR1 SGHAT, CDR2 FQNNGV. The ends lost 1 base at V and 5 bases at J; junction bases unmatched: 11. In nucleotides, the CDR3 is TGTGCCAGCAGCTTAGTGACGGTAGGACAGGGGGCGAAAGATACGCAGTATTTT. It is translated as CASSLVTVGQGAKDTQYF.

In this sample, this clonotype turned up many times. The chain couples TRBV20-1 to TRBJ2-4; 9 bases line up with TRBD2. The germline V gene has CDR1 DFQATT and CDR2 SNEGSKA (reference sequence). This CDR3 region has 16 residues. Trimming took 1 base from V and 6 from J; bases not matched to a gene: 10. The CDR3 coding sequence is TGCAGTGCTAGAGCCGTAGCGGGAGCCTGGGGAAACATTCAGTACTTC. This encodes CSARAVAGAWGNIQYF.

There are many counts of this clonotype. The chain uses TRBV28 and TRBJ1-4, with TRBD1 matching 7 bases. Germline CDR1 MDHEN, CDR2 SYDVKM. The J segment lost 0 bases and the V segment lost 5 bases, leaving 3 bases of the junction unmatched. CDR3 size: 15 residues. This CDR3 is CASSDRVPTNEKLFF. The CDR3 bases are TGTGCCAGCAGTGACAGGGTCCCAACTAATGAAAAACTGTTTTTT.

V is TRBV4-3 and J is TRBJ2-5; maybe TRBD1 (5 bases). CDR1 is LGHNA and CDR2 is YSLEER in the germline V gene. This CDR3 region has 15 residues. V lost 3 bases, J lost 5 bases, and 16 bases lay in between. The CDR3 loop reads CASSQSHQGIETQYF. The DNA of the CDR3 is TGCGCCAGCAGCCAGTCCCACCAGGGAATCGAGACCCAGTACTTC.

The V call is TRBV7-9, the J call TRBJ2-1, with 8 nucleotides matching TRBD2. J lost 6 bases, V lost 5 bases, and 12 bases had no gene match. CDR3 size: 16 residues. Per the germline V gene, CDR1 is SEHNR and CDR2 is FQNEAQ (reference sequence). The CDR3 reads CASSPRGSGKVNEQFF. The CDR3 region has the DNA TGTGCCAGCAGCCCTAGAGGTAGCGGGAAGGTCAATGAGCAGTTCTTC.

This clonotype was counted only a few times. The chain combines TRBV4-3 with TRBJ2-7, with D possibly being TRBD1 (5 bases). Trimming stripped 0 bases from V and 0 bases from J, with 9 bases between. Germline CDR1 is LGHNA and CDR2 is YSLEER. CDR3 size: 15 residues. CDR3 nucleotides: TGCGCCAGCAGCCAAGATTACGACAGCTCCTACGAGCAGTACTTC. Amino acid sequence: CASSQDYDSSYEQYF.

The chain couples TRBV7-2 to TRBJ2-5; 7 bases fit TRBD2. The CDR3 loop spans 12 amino acids. V lost 8 bases to trimming and J lost 4 bases; unmatched junction nucleotides: 4. The germline CDR1 and CDR2 sequences are SGHTA and FQGNSA. The DNA of the CDR3 is TGTGCCAGCGGGGGGGGAATAGAGACCCAGTACTTC. Protein: CASGGGIETQYF.